This T cell receptor (beta chain) derives from a study of Graves' ophthalmopathy and Graves' hyperthyroidism. CDR1 is MNHNS and CDR2 is SASEGT in the germline V gene. V lost 2 bases to trimming and J lost 2 bases, with 6 bases between them. The CDR3 is 13 residues long. Study outcomes and limitations: Sensitivity of around 85% and specificity of about 81% were achieved when a 13-signature model separated ophthalmopathy from stable hyperthyroidism.

The sample holds many counts of this clonotype. Antigen specificity is unknown. TCR beta CDR3 amplification used RNA transcripts. RT-PCR in the first round used HTBI primers; a second-round multiplex PCR followed. MiXCR, run by TCRdb on the multiplex PCR reads, gives a single entry per CDR3 protein. There are 350,000 or so distinct CDR3 sequences in the sample; roughly 15% occur only once, and 9% to 15% lies in the top ten. The chain joins TRBV6-1 to TRBJ1-1, with D uncertain. This sequence was found in an adult man with Graves' ophthalmopathy. The sample comprised peripheral blood. This CDR3 reads CASSEQTNTEAFF. DNA of the CDR3: TGTGCCAGCAGTGAACAGACTAACACTGAAGCTTTCTTT.